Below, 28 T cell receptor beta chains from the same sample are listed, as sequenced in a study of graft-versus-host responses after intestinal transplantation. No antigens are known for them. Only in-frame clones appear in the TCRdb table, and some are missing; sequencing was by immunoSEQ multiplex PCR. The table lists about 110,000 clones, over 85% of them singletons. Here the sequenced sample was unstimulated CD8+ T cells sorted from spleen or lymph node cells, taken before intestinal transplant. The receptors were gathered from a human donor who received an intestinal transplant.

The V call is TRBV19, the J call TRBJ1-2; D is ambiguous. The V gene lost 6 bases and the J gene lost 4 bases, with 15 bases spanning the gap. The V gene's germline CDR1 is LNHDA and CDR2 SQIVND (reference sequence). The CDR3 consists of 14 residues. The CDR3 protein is CASRGSPGGYGYTF. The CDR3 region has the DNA TGTGCCAGTAGGGGGTCACCAGGTGGCTATGGCTACACCTTC.

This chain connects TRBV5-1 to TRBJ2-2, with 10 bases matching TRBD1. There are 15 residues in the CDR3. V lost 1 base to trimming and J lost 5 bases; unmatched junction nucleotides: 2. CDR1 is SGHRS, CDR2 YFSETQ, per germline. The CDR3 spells CASSLRDRGTGELFF. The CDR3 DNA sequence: TGCGCCAGCAGCTTGAGGGACAGGGGAACCGGGGAGCTGTTTTTT.

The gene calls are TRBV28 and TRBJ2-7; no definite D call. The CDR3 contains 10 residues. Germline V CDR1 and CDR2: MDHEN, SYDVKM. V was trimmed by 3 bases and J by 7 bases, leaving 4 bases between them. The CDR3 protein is CASSFREQYF. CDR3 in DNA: TGTGCCAGCAGTTTTCGTGAGCAGTACTTC.

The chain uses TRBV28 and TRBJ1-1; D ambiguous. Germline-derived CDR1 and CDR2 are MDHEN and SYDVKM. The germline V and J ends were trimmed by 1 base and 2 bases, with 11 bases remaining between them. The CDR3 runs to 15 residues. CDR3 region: CASSLLKWENTEAFF. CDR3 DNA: TGTGCCAGCAGTTTATTAAAATGGGAAAACACTGAAGCTTTCTTT.

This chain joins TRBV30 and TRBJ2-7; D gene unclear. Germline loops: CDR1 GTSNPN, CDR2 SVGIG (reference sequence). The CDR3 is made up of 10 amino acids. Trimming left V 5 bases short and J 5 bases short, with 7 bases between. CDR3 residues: CAWGLHEQYF. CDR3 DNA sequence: TGTGCCTGGGGGCTTCACGAGCAGTACTTC.

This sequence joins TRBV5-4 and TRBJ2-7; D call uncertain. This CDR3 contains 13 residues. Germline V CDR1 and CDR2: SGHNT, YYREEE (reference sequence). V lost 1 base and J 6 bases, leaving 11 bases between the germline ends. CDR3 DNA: TGTGCCAGCAGCTTGTCGGGCACTGCCGAGCAGTACTTC. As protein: CASSLSGTAEQYF.

The CDR3 coding sequence is TGTGCCAGCAGTGACCCTAGCGGGAGAGAGTACACCGGGGAGCTGTTTTTT. This gives the protein CASSDPSGREYTGELFF. This chain links TRBV6-4 with TRBJ2-2, with TRBD2 identical over 10 bases. The CDR3 contains 17 residues. V lost 2 bases and J lost 3; bases outside the gene matches: 6. Germline CDR1 is MRHNA and CDR2 is SNTAGT.

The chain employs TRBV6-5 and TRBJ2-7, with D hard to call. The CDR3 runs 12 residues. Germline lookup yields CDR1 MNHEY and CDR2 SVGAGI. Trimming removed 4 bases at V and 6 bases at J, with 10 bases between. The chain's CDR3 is CASSSPALEQYF. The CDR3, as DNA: TGTGCCAGCAGTTCACCCGCACTCGAGCAGTACTTC.

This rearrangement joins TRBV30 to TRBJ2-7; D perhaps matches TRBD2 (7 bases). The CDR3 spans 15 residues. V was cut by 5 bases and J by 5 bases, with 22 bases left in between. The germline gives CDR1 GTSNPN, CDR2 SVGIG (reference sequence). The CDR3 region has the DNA TGTGCCTGGCGTTTGGGAGGGGGGTTGCAAAACGAGCAGTACTTC. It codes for CAWRLGGGLQNEQYF.

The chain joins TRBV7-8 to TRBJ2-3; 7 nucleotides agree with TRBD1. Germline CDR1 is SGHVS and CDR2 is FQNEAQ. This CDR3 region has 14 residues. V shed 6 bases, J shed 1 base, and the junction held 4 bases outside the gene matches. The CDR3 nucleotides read TGTGCCAGCAGGAGACAGGGTGGCACAGATACGCAGTATTTT. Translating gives CASRRQGGTDTQYF.

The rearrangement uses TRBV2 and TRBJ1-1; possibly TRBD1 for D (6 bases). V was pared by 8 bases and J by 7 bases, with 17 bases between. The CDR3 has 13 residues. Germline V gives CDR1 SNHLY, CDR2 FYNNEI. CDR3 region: CASSEGEDGEAFF. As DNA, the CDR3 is TGTGCCAGCTCCGAGGGGGAAGATGGTGAAGCTTTCTTT. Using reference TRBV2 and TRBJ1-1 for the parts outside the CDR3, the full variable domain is EPEVTQTPSHQVTQMGQEVILRCVPISNHLYFYWYRQILGQKVEFLVSFYNNEISEKSEIFDDQFSVERPDGSNFTLKIRSTKLEDSAMYFCASSEGEDGEAFFGQGTRLTVV.

Here the CDR3 reads CASGLTAGIHYTEAFF. The CDR3 bases are TGTGCTAGTGGTTTGACAGCCGGGATACATTACACTGAAGCTTTCTTT. The chain joins TRBV12-5 to TRBJ1-1, with D unclear. The germline V and J ends were trimmed by 2 bases and 3 bases, with 16 bases remaining between them. There are 16 residues in the CDR3. Germline loops: CDR1 LGHNT, CDR2 FRNRAP.

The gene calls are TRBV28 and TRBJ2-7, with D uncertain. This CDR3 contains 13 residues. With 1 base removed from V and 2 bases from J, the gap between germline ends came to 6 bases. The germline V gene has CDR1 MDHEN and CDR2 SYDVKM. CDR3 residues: CASSLSYPYEQYF. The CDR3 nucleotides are TGTGCCAGCAGTTTATCATACCCCTACGAGCAGTACTTC.

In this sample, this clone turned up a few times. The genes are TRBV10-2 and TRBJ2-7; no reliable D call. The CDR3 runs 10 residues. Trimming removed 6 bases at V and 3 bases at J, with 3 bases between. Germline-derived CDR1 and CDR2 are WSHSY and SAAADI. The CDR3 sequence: CASRGYEQYF. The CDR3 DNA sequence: TGCGCCAGCAGGGGCTACGAGCAGTACTTC.

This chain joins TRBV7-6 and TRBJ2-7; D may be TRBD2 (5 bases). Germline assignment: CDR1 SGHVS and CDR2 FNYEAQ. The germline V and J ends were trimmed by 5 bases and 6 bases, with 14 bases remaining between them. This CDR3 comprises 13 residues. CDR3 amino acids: CASSPQAGREQYF. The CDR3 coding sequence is TGTGCCAGCAGCCCCCAGGCGGGCCGCGAGCAGTACTTC.

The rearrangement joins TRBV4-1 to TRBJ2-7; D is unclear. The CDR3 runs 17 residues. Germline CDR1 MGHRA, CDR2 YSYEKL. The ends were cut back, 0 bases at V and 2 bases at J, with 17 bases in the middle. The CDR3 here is CASSQDIPWHITYEQYF. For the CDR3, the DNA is TGCGCCAGCAGCCAAGATATCCCGTGGCATATAACCTACGAGCAGTACTTC.

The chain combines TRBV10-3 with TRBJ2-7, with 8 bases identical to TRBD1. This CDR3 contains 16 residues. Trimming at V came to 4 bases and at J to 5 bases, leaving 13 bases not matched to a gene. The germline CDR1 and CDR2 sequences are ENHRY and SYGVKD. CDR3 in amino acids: CAISGQSGGAKNEQYF. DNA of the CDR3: TGTGCCATCAGTGGGCAGTCAGGGGGCGCGAAGAACGAGCAGTACTTC.

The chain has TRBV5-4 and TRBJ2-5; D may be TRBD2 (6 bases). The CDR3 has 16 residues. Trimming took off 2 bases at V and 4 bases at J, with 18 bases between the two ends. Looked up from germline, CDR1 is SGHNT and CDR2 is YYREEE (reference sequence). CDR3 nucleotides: TGTGCCAGCAGCTTCTTGCCGGGACTTGGGTCAGAGACCCAGTACTTC. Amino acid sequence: CASSFLPGLGSETQYF.

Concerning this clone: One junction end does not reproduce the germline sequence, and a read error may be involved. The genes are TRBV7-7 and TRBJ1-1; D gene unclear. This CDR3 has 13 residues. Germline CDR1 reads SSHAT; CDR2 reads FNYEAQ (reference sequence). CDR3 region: CASSLARNTEAFF. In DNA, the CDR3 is TGTGCTAGCAGCTTAGCGCGTAACACTGAAGCTTTCTTT.

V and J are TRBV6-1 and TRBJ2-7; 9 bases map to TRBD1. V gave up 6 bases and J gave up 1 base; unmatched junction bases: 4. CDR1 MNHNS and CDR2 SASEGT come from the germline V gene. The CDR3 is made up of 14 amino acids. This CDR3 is CASSWGQGSYEQYF. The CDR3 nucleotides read TGTGCCAGCAGCTGGGGACAGGGTTCCTACGAGCAGTACTTC.

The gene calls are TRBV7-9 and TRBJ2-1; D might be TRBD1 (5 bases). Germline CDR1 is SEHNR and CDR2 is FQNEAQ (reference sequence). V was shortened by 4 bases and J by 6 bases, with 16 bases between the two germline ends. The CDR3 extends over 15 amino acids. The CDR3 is CASSYPDQGSNEQFF. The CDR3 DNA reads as TGTGCCAGCAGCTACCCTGATCAGGGTTCCAATGAGCAGTTCTTC. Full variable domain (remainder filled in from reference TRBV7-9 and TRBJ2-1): DTGVSQNPRHKITKRGQNVTFRCDPISEHNRLYWYRQTLGQGPEFLTYFQNEAQLEKSRLLSDRFSAERPKGSFSTLEIQRTEQGDSAMYLCASSYPDQGSNEQFFGPGTRLTVL.

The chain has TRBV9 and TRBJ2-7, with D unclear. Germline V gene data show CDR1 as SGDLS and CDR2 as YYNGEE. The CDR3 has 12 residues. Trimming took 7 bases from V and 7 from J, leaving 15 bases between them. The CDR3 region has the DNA TGTGCCAGCCCCAGTCAGTTTCGGGAGCAGTACTTC. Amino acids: CASPSQFREQYF.

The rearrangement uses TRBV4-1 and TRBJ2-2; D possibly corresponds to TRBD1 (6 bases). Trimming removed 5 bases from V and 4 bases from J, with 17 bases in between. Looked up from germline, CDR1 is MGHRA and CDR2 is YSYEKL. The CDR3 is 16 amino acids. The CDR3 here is CASSRWGLRFTGELFF. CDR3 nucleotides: TGCGCCAGCAGCAGGTGGGGGCTACGTTTCACCGGGGAGCTGTTTTTT.

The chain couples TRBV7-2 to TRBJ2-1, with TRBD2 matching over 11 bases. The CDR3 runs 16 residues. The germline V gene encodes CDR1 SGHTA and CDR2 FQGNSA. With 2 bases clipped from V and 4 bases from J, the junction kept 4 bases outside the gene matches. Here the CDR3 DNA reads TGTGCCAGCAGCTTATCTAGCGGGAGGCTGTACAATGAGCAGTTCTTC. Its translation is CASSLSSGRLYNEQFF.

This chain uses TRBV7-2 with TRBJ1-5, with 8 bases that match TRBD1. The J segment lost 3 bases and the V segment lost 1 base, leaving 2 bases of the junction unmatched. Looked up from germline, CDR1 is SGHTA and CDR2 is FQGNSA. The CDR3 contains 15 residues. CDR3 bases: TGTGCCAGCAGCTTAGGGGACAGGTCCAATCAGCCCCAGCATTTT. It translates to CASSLGDRSNQPQHF.

The CDR3 is CASSQAPLAKNIQYF. CDR3 nucleotide sequence: TGCGCCAGCAGCCAAGCTCCCCTAGCCAAAAACATTCAGTACTTC. The chain links TRBV4-1 to TRBJ2-4, with D hard to call. The CDR3 length is 15 residues. With 1 base removed from V and 0 bases from J, the gap between germline ends came to 7 bases. Germline values: CDR1 MGHRA, CDR2 YSYEKL.

CDR3 protein: CASSLADGTGELFF. The CDR3 nucleotides read TGTGCCAGCAGCTTGGCGGACGGGACCGGGGAGCTGTTTTTT. The rearrangement joins TRBV5-6 to TRBJ2-2; D remains ambiguous. Trimming cost V 0 bases and J 5 bases, with 8 bases left between them. From germline, CDR1 is SGHDT and CDR2 YYEEEE. This CDR3 spans 14 amino acids.

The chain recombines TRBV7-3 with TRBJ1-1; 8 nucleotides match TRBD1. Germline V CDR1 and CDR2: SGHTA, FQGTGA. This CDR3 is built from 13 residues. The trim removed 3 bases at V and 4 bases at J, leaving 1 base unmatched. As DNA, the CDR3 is TGTGCCAGCAGCTTTACAGGGGGCACTGAAGCTTTCTTT. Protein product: CASSFTGGTEAFF.